The entry that follows covers one TCR beta chain sequence. The sample comes from a study of T cells in Graves' hyperthyroidism and ophthalmopathy. This CDR3 has 15 amino acids. V shed 2 bases and J shed 1 base, with 10 bases lying between them. CDR1 and CDR2 (germline): MNHEY, SMNVEV (reference sequence). Amplified regions were TCR beta CDR3 sequences from RNA transcripts. The HTBI primer set was used in a first-round RT-PCR of the TCR CDR3. A single record per CDR3 protein comes from TCRdb applying MiXCR to the multiplex PCR reads. The table lists approximately 610,000 distinct CDR3 sequences, over 15% of them singletons.

The V and J genes are TRBV27 and TRBJ2-3, with D tentatively TRBD2 (6 bases). Sequenced material: blood. The origin of this receptor is a woman between 18 and 30 years old with Graves' hyperthyroidism. Here the CDR3 reads CASSLTGLRTDTQYF. The CDR3 DNA reads as TGTGCCAGCAGTTTAACGGGACTTCGCACAGATACGCAGTATTTT.